The rows below give T cell receptor beta chains drawn from one sample of a study of cytomegalovirus exposure and HLA in healthy donors. Sequenced by immunoSEQ multiplex PCR; TCRdb stores in-frame clones only, minus some. The repertoire consists of under 95,000 clones, with about four fifths occurring once and the leading ten covering 14% to 15%. The sample comprised PBMCs. All receptors derive from a woman aged 35 to 49 in good health and CMV-seropositive. Both conserved end residues are part of each CDR3. A D gene is named only where the DNA matches it firmly. Clone sizes are given selectively: once, few, many, or a class where the clone is expanded.

d_call	clone_size	v_call	j_call	cdr3_nt	cdr3_aa
-	once	TRBV18	TRBJ1-5	TGTGCCAGCTCACCAAGGGGGAAGTCACATCAGCCCCAGCATTTT	CASSPRGKSHQPQHF
TRBD1	once	TRBV6-5	TRBJ1-2	TGTGCCAGCTCGGGGACAGTCGGCGGCTACACCTTC	CASSGTVGGYTF
TRBD1	few	TRBV25-1	TRBJ1-1	TGTGCCAGCCTTGGACAGGGCCAGAACACTGAAGCTTTCTTT	CASLGQGQNTEAFF
TRBD2	-	TRBV28	TRBJ2-3	TGTGCCAGCAGTTCTCCCGGGCTAGCGGGAGCTAGCACAGATACGCAGTATTTT	CASSSPGLAGASTDTQYF
TRBD1	-	TRBV5-1	TRBJ1-3	TGCGCCAGCAGCTCGACAGGGTTGTCTGGAAACACCATATATTTT	CASSSTGLSGNTIYF
TRBD2	-	TRBV2	TRBJ2-2	TGTGCCAGCAGTGGGGAGGGGACCGGGGAGCTGTTTTTT	CASSGEGTGELFF
TRBD1	-	TRBV2	TRBJ2-7	TGTGCCAGCGGCGGACAGGGGGCGGGTTACGAGCAGTACTTC	CASGGQGAGYEQYF
TRBD1	-	TRBV27	TRBJ1-2	TGTGCCAGCAGTCCCGCCCCGACAGGGTCCAACTATGGCTACACCTTC	CASSPAPTGSNYGYTF
-	once	TRBV28	TRBJ2-7	TGTGCCAGCAGCGGATCTAGCAACGACGAGCAGTACTTC	CASSGSSNDEQYF
-	-	TRBV27	TRBJ2-3	TGTGCCAGCAGTAAGTTTAGCGATACGCAGTATTTT	CASSKFSDTQYF
TRBD1	few	TRBV7-2	TRBJ1-3	TGTGCCAGCAGCGGAGGTCCGGGACAGCCTTCTGGAAACACCATATATTTT	CASSGGPGQPSGNTIYF
-	-	TRBV27	TRBJ2-7	TGTGCCAGTATCGATCTGACAACTCCCTACGAGCAGTACTTC	CASIDLTTPYEQYF
-	-	TRBV13	TRBJ1-3	TGTGCCAGCAGCTTAGGAGGGAGTGGAAACACCATATATTTT	CASSLGGSGNTIYF
-	-	TRBV29-1	TRBJ1-2	TGCAGCGTTGAAGGGCAGGGTGAAGGAAACTATGGCTACACCTTC	CSVEGQGEGNYGYTF
-	-	TRBV28	TRBJ1-5	TGTGCCAGCAGCCCGGGGCAGCCCCAGCATTTT	CASSPGQPQHF
TRBD2	-	TRBV7-2	TRBJ2-3	TGTGCCAGCAGCTTCGCCCTAGCGGGGGGGGGCACAGATACGCAGTATTTT	CASSFALAGGGTDTQYF
-	-	TRBV25-1	TRBJ1-5	TGTGCCAGCAGTGAAGAGGGCCTGGGCAATCAGCCCCAGCATTTT	CASSEEGLGNQPQHF
TRBD2	-	TRBV4-3	TRBJ2-7	TGCGCCAGCAGCCAAGGACTAGCGGGAGTCGAGCAGTACTTC	CASSQGLAGVEQYF
-	once	TRBV25-1	TRBJ1-2	TGTGCCAGCAGTGAGGGAGGGGACTCTCGGACCTTC	CASSEGGDSRTF
-	-	TRBV7-9	TRBJ1-5	TGTGCCAGCAGCTTAGAAGGAGGGGATAGGCCCCAGCATTTT	CASSLEGGDRPQHF
-	-	TRBV18	TRBJ1-1	TGTGCCAGCTCACCGCGGACGGGATATGGGCAAGCTTTCTTT	CASSPRTGYGQAFF
-	-	TRBV19	TRBJ1-1	TGTGCCAGTAGGACAGGACCGAACACTGAAGCTTTCTTT	CASRTGPNTEAFF
TRBD1	few	TRBV25-1	TRBJ2-5	TGTGCCAGCAGTAGACAGGGAAAAGAGACCCAGTACTTC	CASSRQGKETQYF
-	few	TRBV6-1	TRBJ1-1	TGTGCCAGCAGCCGAAGAGGCACGGTGAACACTGAAGCTTTCTTT	CASSRRGTVNTEAFF
-	-	TRBV6-5	TRBJ2-1	TGTGCCAGCAGTTCCGGACTGGAAAACAATGAGCAGTTCTTC	CASSSGLENNEQFF
-	-	TRBV4-3	TRBJ2-3	TGCGCCAGCAGCCAAGATAAGACTACCGGAGATACGCAGTATTTT	CASSQDKTTGDTQYF
TRBD1	-	TRBV7-2	TRBJ1-1	TGTGCCAGCAACAACAGGGGGCGAGCTGAAGCTTTCTTT	CASNNRGRAEAFF
-	-	TRBV5-1	TRBJ2-5	TGCGCCAGCAGCTTGGGGAGCCAAGAGACCCAGTACTTC	CASSLGSQETQYF
TRBD1	few	TRBV9	TRBJ2-5	TGTGCCAGCAGCGTACTGGGACAGGGATCCCAAGAGACCCAGTACTTC	CASSVLGQGSQETQYF
-	-	TRBV19	TRBJ1-1	TGTGCCAGTAAAACGGAGAGGGGGGGTCGTACTGAAGCTTTCTTT	CASKTERGGRTEAFF
TRBD1	-	TRBV27	TRBJ1-1	TGTGCCAGCAGTTCTGCTTTAAGGACAGGGCAAAACACTGAAGCTTTCTTT	CASSSALRTGQNTEAFF
TRBD2	-	TRBV7-2	TRBJ2-1	TGTGCCAGCAGCCACACTAGGACTAGCGGGAGCGGGGATGAGCAGTTCTTC	CASSHTRTSGSGDEQFF
-	-	TRBV18	TRBJ2-7	TGTGCCAGCTCACCAAGTACGGACGAGCAGTACTTC	CASSPSTDEQYF
-	-	TRBV28	TRBJ2-1	TGTGCCAGCAGTTTAAGCTCGGCGGCAGGGGTCTTAAGCTCCTACAATGAGCAGTTCTTC	CASSLSSAAGVLSSYNEQFF
TRBD1	-	TRBV6-4	TRBJ2-7	TGTGCCCGCCAGGGGGCTGGTGAGCAGTACTTC	CARQGAGEQYF
-	-	TRBV6-1	TRBJ2-3	TGTGCCAGCAGTTTCAGGGCGGATACGCAGTATTTT	CASSFRADTQYF
TRBD1	-	TRBV28	TRBJ2-7	TGTGCCAGCAGCCCTCTGCGACAGGGGGCGGTGCAGCAGTACTTC	CASSPLRQGAVQQYF
-	-	TRBV7-3	TRBJ1-1	TGTGCCAGCAGAGGACAGACGAACACTGAAGCTTTCTTT	CASRGQTNTEAFF
TRBD1	-	TRBV7-8	TRBJ2-1	TGTGCCAGCAGCTCGAACCGGGACAGGGTGGACAATGAGCAGTTCTTC	CASSSNRDRVDNEQFF
-	-	TRBV2	TRBJ1-4	TGTGCCAGCAGTGTGTCAGGGCGGGGAAAACTGTTTTTT	CASSVSGRGKLFF
-	-	TRBV7-6	TRBJ1-3	TGTGCCAGCAGCCGAGAAGAGGTTGCTGGAAACACCATATATTTT	CASSREEVAGNTIYF
TRBD2	-	TRBV28	TRBJ2-3	TGTGCCAGCAGTCTCGGCGCTAGCGGGAGTGATACGCAGTATTTT	CASSLGASGSDTQYF
-	-	TRBV7-8	TRBJ1-2	TGTGCCAGCAGCTTCAGCCACGGGGAAACCCCTAACTATGGCTACACCTTC	CASSFSHGETPNYGYTF
TRBD2	-	TRBV30	TRBJ2-1	TGTGCCTGGAGGGGGACTAGCGGGTTCTACAATGAGCAGTTCTTC	CAWRGTSGFYNEQFF
TRBD1	once	TRBV18	TRBJ1-2	TGTGCCAGCTCACCGGTTGGGGGACAGGGGATATATGGCTACACCTTC	CASSPVGGQGIYGYTF
TRBD1	-	TRBV5-6	TRBJ2-7	TGTGCCAGCAGCTTGTGGGACAGGGCATCCTACGAGCAGTACTTC	CASSLWDRASYEQYF
TRBD2	-	TRBV5-1	TRBJ2-3	TGCGCCAGCAGCCCCAAGACTAGCGGGAGACCCGATACGCAGTATTTT	CASSPKTSGRPDTQYF
-	-	TRBV11-2	TRBJ1-1	TGTGCCAGCAGCCTTCGAACATATGAAGCTTTCTTT	CASSLRTYEAFF
TRBD1	-	TRBV5-1	TRBJ2-7	TGCGCCAGCATGAGGGACAGGGGGTCCTACGAGCAGTACTTC	CASMRDRGSYEQYF
-	-	TRBV7-6	TRBJ1-1	TGTGCCAGCAGCTTAGCTGGGGCAGGGCCAAACACTGAAGCTTTCTTT	CASSLAGAGPNTEAFF
TRBD1	-	TRBV27	TRBJ1-2	TGTGCCAGCGGTGTCACAGGGGGCGTCTATGGCTACACCTTC	CASGVTGGVYGYTF
-	-	TRBV7-6	TRBJ2-5	TGTGCCAGCAGCTTAGGGGCTGCGGGCGCCCAAGAGACCCAGTACTTC	CASSLGAAGAQETQYF
TRBD2	-	TRBV7-2	TRBJ2-3	TGTGCCAGCAGCACATTTCTAGCGGCCAACACAGATACGCAGTATTTT	CASSTFLAANTDTQYF
-	-	TRBV19	TRBJ1-2	TGTGCCAGTAGTATAGTCGCCAGGTCCTATGGCTACACCTTC	CASSIVARSYGYTF